This TCR beta chain appears in the sequencing data of a study of beta chain features in type 1 diabetes. Expressed TCRB transcripts got sequenced, as all isolated RNA was reverse transcribed. Sequenced by immunoSEQ multiplex PCR; TCRdb stores in-frame clones only, minus some. This sample carries 350,000 to 400,000 clones, roughly 16% of them seen once, and the ten largest clones take approximately 0.019%. A few counts support this clone. Germline V gives CDR1 GTSNPN, CDR2 SVGIG (reference sequence). The CDR3 is made up of 15 amino acids. J gave up 1 base and V 4 bases, and 8 bases lay outside the gene matches.

This TCR came from a woman younger than 30 in good health. The specimen was naive CD4+ T cells from blood. The V call is TRBV30, the J call TRBJ1-1; 8 bases align to TRBD1. The CDR3 nucleotides read TGTGCCTGGACAGGACAGGGACTTCGGAACACTGAAGCTTTCTTT. The encoded protein is CAWTGQGLRNTEAFF.